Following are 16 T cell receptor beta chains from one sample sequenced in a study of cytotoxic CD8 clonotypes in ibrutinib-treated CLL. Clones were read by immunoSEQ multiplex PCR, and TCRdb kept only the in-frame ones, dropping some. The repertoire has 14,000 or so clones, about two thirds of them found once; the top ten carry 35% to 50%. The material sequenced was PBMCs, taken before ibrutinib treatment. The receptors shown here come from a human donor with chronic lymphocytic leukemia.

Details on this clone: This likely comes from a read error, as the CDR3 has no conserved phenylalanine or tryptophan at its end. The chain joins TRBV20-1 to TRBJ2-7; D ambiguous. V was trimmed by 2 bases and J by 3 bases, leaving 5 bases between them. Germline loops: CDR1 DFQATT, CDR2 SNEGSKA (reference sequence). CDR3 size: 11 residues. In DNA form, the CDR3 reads TGCAGTGCTAGAATGTACTACGAGCAGTACCTC. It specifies CSARMYYEQYL.

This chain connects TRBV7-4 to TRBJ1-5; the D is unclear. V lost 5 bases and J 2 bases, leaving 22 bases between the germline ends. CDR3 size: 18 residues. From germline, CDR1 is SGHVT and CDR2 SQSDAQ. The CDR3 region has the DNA TGTGCCAGCAGCCAATCCGTAAAGGGAATTCTCTGCAATCAGCCCCAGCATTTT. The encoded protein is CASSQSVKGILCNQPQHF.

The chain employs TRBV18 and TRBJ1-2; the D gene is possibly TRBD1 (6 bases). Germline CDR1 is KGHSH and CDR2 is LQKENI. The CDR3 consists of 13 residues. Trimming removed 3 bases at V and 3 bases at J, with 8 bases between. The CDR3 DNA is TGTGCCAGCTCACCGGGACATGACTATGGCTACACCTTC. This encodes CASSPGHDYGYTF.

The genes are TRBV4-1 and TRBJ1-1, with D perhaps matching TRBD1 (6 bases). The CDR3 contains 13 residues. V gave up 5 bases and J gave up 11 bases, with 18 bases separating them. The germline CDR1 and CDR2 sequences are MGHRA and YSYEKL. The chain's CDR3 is CASSDRLLFGAFF. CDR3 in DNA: TGCGCCAGCAGCGACAGGTTACTTTTCGGGGCTTTCTTT.

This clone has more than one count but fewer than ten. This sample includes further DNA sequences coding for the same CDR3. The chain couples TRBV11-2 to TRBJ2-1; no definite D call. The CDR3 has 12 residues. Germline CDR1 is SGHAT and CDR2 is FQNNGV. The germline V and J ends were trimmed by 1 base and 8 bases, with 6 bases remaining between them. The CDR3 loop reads CASSLVGYEQFF. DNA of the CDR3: TGTGCCAGCAGCTTAGTAGGGTATGAGCAGTTCTTC.

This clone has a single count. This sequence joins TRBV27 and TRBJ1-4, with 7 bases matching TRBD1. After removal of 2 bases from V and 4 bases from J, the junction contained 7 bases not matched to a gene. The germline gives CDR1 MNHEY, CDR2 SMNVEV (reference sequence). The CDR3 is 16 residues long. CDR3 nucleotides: TGTGCCAGCAGTTTAAGCCGAGGGGGCTTTAATGAAAAACTGTTTTTT. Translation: CASSLSRGGFNEKLFF. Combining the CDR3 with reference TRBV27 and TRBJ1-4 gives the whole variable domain EAQVTQNPRYLITVTGKKLTVTCSQNMNHEYMSWYRQDPGLGLRQIYYSMNVEVTDKGDVPEGYKVSRKEKRNFPLILESPSPNQTSLYFCASSLSRGGFNEKLFFGSGTQLSVL.

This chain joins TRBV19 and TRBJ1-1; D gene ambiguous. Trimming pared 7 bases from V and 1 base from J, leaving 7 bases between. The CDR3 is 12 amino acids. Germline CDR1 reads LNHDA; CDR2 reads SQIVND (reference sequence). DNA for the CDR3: TGTGCCAGTATCGAAGCGAACACTGAAGCTTTCTTT. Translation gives CASIEANTEAFF. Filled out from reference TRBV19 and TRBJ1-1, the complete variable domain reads DGGITQSPKYLFRKEGQNVTLSCEQNLNHDAMYWYRQDPGQGLRLIYYSQIVNDFQKGDIAEGYSVSREKKESFPLTVTSAQKNPTAFYLCASIEANTEAFFGQGTRLTVV.

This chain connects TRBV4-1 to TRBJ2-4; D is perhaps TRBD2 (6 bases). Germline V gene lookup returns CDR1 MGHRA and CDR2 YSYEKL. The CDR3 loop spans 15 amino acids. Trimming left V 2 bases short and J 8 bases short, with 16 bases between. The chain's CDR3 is CASSQSGQWRDIQYF. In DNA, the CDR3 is TGCGCCAGCAGCCAATCCGGCCAGTGGAGGGACATTCAGTACTTC.

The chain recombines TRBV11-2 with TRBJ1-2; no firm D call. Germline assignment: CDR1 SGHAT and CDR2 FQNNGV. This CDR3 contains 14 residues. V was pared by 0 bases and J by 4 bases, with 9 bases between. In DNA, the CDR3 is TGTGCCAGCAGCTTAGAGTCTACTATCTATGGCTACACCTTC. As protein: CASSLESTIYGYTF.

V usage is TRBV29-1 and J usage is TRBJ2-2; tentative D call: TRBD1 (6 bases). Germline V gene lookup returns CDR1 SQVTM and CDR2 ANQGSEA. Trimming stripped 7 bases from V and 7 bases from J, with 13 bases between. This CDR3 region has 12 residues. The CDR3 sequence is CSDRQVYGELFF. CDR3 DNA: TGCAGCGACCGACAGGTTTACGGGGAGCTGTTTTTT.

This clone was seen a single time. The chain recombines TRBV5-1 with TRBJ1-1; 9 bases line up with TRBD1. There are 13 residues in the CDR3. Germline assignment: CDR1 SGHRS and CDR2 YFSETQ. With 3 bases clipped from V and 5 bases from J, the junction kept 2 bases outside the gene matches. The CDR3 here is CASSSGTGTEAFF. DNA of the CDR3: TGCGCCAGCAGCTCCGGGACAGGGACTGAAGCTTTCTTT.

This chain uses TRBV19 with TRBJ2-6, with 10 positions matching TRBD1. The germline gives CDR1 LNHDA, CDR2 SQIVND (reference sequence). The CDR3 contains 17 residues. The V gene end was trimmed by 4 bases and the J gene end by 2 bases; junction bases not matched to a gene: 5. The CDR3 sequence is CASSKTGTGAGANVLTF. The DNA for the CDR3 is TGTGCCAGTAGTAAGACCGGGACAGGGGCTGGGGCCAACGTCCTGACTTTC.

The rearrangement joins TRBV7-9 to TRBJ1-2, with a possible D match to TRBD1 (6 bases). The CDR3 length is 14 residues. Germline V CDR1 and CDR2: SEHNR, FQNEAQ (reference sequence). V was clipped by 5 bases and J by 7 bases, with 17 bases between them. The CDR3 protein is CASSQDSGVGGYTF. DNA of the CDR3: TGTGCCAGCAGCCAAGATTCAGGGGTTGGTGGCTACACCTTC.

The CDR3 DNA follows: TGCAGCGTTGAAGTGCAGGGCGGGTACTATGGCTACACCTTC. Residues: CSVEVQGGYYGYTF. The chain links TRBV29-1 to TRBJ1-2; the D gene is possibly TRBD1 (5 bases). Germline lookup yields CDR1 SQVTM and CDR2 ANQGSEA. V dropped 1 base and J dropped 3 bases, with 12 bases sitting between them. The CDR3 spans 14 residues.

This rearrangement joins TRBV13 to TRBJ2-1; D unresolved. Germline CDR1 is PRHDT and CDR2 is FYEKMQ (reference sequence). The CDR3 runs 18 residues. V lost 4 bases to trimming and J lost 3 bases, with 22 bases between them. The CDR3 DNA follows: TGTGCCAGCAGCTCACCCGACGCCGCCTTACCGATCTACAATGAGCAGTTCTTC. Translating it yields CASSSPDAALPIYNEQFF.

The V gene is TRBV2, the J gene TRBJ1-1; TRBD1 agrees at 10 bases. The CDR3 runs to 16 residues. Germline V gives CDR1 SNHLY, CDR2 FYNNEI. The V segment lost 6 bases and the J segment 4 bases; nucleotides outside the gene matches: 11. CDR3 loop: CASSSSGQGVGTEAFF. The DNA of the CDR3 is TGTGCCAGCAGCTCCTCCGGACAGGGGGTGGGCACTGAAGCTTTCTTT.